Listed below are T cell receptor beta chains from one sample, sequenced in a study of breast tumors, draining lymph nodes, adjacent tissues. MiXCR, run by TCRdb on the multiplex PCR reads, gives a single entry per CDR3 protein. Counted here are tens of thousands of distinct CDR3 sequences, approximately 32% occurring once; the ten biggest clones make up over 8.5%. Sequences were obtained from breast tumor tissue. These receptors came from a female donor with breast cancer. Some clones in this sample may be carry-over from other donors' samples. The CDR3 runs from the conserved cysteine through the conserved F or W. A D gene is named only where the DNA matches it firmly. Expanded clones are given a class, and other clones once, few, many or no size at all.

abundance	v_gene	j_gene	d_gene	CDR3aa	CDR3nt
many	TRBV5-4	TRBJ2-7	TRBD2	CASSSRTSGSYEQYF	TGTGCCAGCAGCTCCAGAACTAGCGGATCCTACGAGCAGTACTTC
-	TRBV9	TRBJ2-7	TRBD2	CASSPTGTSGGVYEQYF	TGTGCCAGCAGCCCGACCGGGACTAGCGGGGGGGTCTACGAGCAGTACTTC
many	TRBV20-1	TRBJ2-1	TRBD2	CSAPSGRANNEQFF	TGCAGTGCCCCTAGCGGGAGGGCCAACAATGAGCAGTTCTTC
many	TRBV7-3	TRBJ2-1	TRBD2	CASSLTGTSGRSFSYNEQFF	TGTGCCAGCAGCTTAACAGGGACTAGCGGGAGGTCTTTCTCCTACAATGAGCAGTTCTTC
medium-sized	TRBV30	TRBJ2-7	TRBD2	CAWSVLGGLGEQYF	TGTGCCTGGAGTGTACTGGGAGGGCTGGGCGAGCAGTACTTC
many	TRBV2	TRBJ2-7	-	CASKGRATLGEQYF	TGTGCCAGCAAGGGCCGCGCGACTCTGGGAGAGCAGTACTTC
medium-sized	TRBV7-2	TRBJ1-2	TRBD1	CASSLPPATGRFGYTF	TGTGCCAGCAGCTTGCCCCCCGCGACAGGGCGTTTTGGCTACACCTTC
-	TRBV7-3	TRBJ1-1	-	CASSSGRNTEAFF	TGTGCCAGCAGCTCCGGACGGAACACTGAAGCTTTCTTT
many	TRBV29-1	TRBJ2-7	-	CSAEWESAANYEQYF	TGCAGCGCGGAATGGGAGTCTGCGGCCAACTACGAGCAGTACTTC
medium-sized	TRBV5-4	TRBJ2-7	TRBD1	CASSFRDRGIEQYF	TGTGCCAGCAGCTTCCGGGACAGGGGGATCGAGCAGTACTTC
many	TRBV28	TRBJ2-3	TRBD2	CASRKRGTDTQYF	TGTGCCAGCCGCAAGCGGGGGACAGATACGCAGTATTTT
many	TRBV20-1	TRBJ2-1	TRBD2	CSAREASGYNEQFF	TGCAGTGCTAGAGAAGCTAGCGGGTACAATGAGCAGTTCTTC
many	TRBV19	TRBJ2-7	-	CARPTNRTRHEQYF	TGTGCCAGACCCACGAACAGGACCCGGCACGAGCAGTACTTC
many	TRBV18	TRBJ2-7	-	CASSPVGVNYEQYF	TGTGCCAGCTCACCGGTCGGGGTAAATTACGAGCAGTACTTC
-	TRBV6-5	TRBJ2-6	TRBD2	CASRLAGGSGANVLTF	TGTGCCAGCAGACTAGCGGGAGGCTCTGGGGCCAACGTCCTGACTTTC
many	TRBV7-8	TRBJ2-3	-	CASSFYLEAVRAPDTQYF	TGTGCCAGCAGCTTTTATCTGGAAGCGGTAAGGGCGCCAGATACGCAGTATTTT
many	TRBV2	TRBJ2-6	-	CASSAGPSGANVLTF	TGTGCCAGCAGTGCGGGACCCTCTGGGGCCAACGTCCTGACTTTC
-	TRBV11-3	TRBJ1-1	-	CASSLVVNTEAFF	TGTGCCAGCAGCTTAGTGGTGAACACTGAAGCTTTCTTT
-	TRBV11-2	TRBJ2-7	-	CASSLGQNEQYF	TGTGCCAGCAGCCTCGGACAGAACGAGCAGTACTTC
-	TRBV6-5	TRBJ1-2	TRBD1	CATRQGYGYTF	TGTGCCACCAGACAGGGATATGGCTACACCTTC
many	TRBV7-6	TRBJ2-1	-	CASSLSLRPGSYNEQFF	TGTGCCAGCAGCTTAAGTCTTAGGCCGGGCTCCTACAATGAGCAGTTCTTC
-	TRBV4-3	TRBJ2-1	-	CASSQVWGPNEQFF	TGCGCCAGCAGCCAAGTCTGGGGGCCCAATGAGCAGTTCTTC
-	TRBV9	TRBJ2-7	TRBD2	CASSFGTSAWYEQYF	TGTGCCAGCAGCTTTGGGACTAGCGCTTGGTACGAGCAGTACTTC
many	TRBV6-2/TRBV6-3	TRBJ2-2	-	CASSPTSNTGELFF	TGTGCCAGCAGTCCTACTAGCAACACCGGGGAGCTGTTTTTT
medium-sized	TRBV5-1	TRBJ2-7	TRBD1	CASSLREQGAVQYF	TGCGCCAGCAGCTTGAGGGAACAGGGGGCTGTGCAGTACTTC
-	TRBV4-2	TRBJ1-1	-	CASSQEGQGRTEAFF	TGTGCCAGCAGCCAAGAAGGGCAGGGGAGGACTGAAGCTTTCTTT
many	TRBV9	TRBJ2-5	-	CASSPGGFPETQYF	TGTGCCAGCAGCCCTGGCGGCTTCCCAGAGACCCAGTACTTC
medium-sized	TRBV12-5	TRBJ2-1	-	CASGPSRRIDEQFF	TGTGCTAGTGGTCCCTCGCGACGTATAGATGAGCAGTTCTTC
many	TRBV10-3	TRBJ1-2	-	CAISEDGYYGYTF	TGTGCCATCAGTGAGGACGGATACTATGGCTACACCTTC
many	TRBV3-1	TRBJ1-6	-	CASSQGQANSPLHF	TGTGCCAGCAGCCAAGGACAGGCGAATTCACCCCTCCACTTT
many	TRBV15	TRBJ2-7	TRBD2	CATSRGAGGQYEQYF	TGTGCCACCAGCAGAGGGGCGGGAGGGCAGTACGAGCAGTACTTC
many	TRBV7-6	TRBJ2-3	TRBD2	CASSFGTSEDTQYF	TGTGCCAGCAGCTTCGGGACTAGCGAAGATACGCAGTATTTT
many	TRBV7-6	TRBJ2-7	TRBD2	CASSPTAGLAGVMNYEQYF	TGTGCCAGCAGCCCTACCGCGGGACTAGCGGGAGTAATGAACTACGAGCAGTACTTC
many	TRBV18	TRBJ1-2	TRBD1	CASSPGGTGVKGRYGYTF	TGTGCCAGCTCACCAGGTGGGACAGGCGTTAAGGGGCGATATGGCTACACCTTC
few	TRBV28	TRBJ2-5	TRBD2	CASSGGKWTSGRARETQYF	TGTGCCAGCAGTGGGGGAAAATGGACTAGCGGGAGGGCCAGGGAGACCCAGTACTTC
many	TRBV30	TRBJ1-3	TRBD1	CAWSLRQGHSGNTIYF	TGTGCCTGGAGTCTCCGACAGGGCCACTCTGGAAACACCATATATTTT
-	TRBV29-1	TRBJ2-2	-	CSVVGGASTGELFF	TGCAGCGTTGTGGGGGGTGCGAGCACCGGGGAGCTGTTTTTT
many	TRBV12-3/TRBV12-4	TRBJ2-2	-	CASSLTGAGELFF	TGTGCCAGCAGTCTCACAGGTGCCGGGGAGCTGTTTTTT
few	TRBV6-1	TRBJ2-5	TRBD2	CASSGTSGTGIWETQYF	TGTGCCAGCAGTGGGACTAGCGGGACGGGCATATGGGAGACCCAGTACTTC
once	TRBV20-1	TRBJ1-1	TRBD1	CSAGADRGFEAFF	TGCAGTGCTGGGGCCGACAGGGGCTTTGAAGCTTTCTTT
-	TRBV20-1	TRBJ2-4	-	CSARRRGNIQYF	TGCAGTGCAAGACGGAGAGGAAACATTCAGTACTTC
many	TRBV11-2	TRBJ2-7	-	CASREGPAFEQYF	TGTGCCAGCAGAGAGGGGCCTGCTTTCGAGCAGTACTTC
many	TRBV12-3/TRBV12-4	TRBJ2-1	-	CASSFSGSYNEQFF	TGTGCCAGCAGTTTTAGTGGCAGCTACAATGAGCAGTTCTTC
many	TRBV7-9	TRBJ1-2	TRBD1	CASSLLQGYGYTF	TGTGCCAGCAGCTTATTACAGGGGTATGGCTACACCTTC
-	TRBV18	TRBJ2-5	-	CASSPPSVYSGGPFETQYF	TGTGCCAGCTCACCCCCCTCTGTGTATTCTGGAGGGCCTTTTGAGACCCAGTACTTC
many	TRBV6-1	TRBJ2-6	TRBD1	CASSRQGVYSGANVLTF	TGTGCCAGCAGCCGACAGGGGGTTTACTCTGGGGCCAACGTCCTGACTTTC
many	TRBV15	TRBJ2-3	TRBD1	CATSTGQGETDTQYF	TGTGCCACCAGCACAGGACAGGGAGAGACAGATACGCAGTATTTT
many	TRBV27	TRBJ2-2	TRBD1	CASRPQGANGELFF	TGTGCCAGCCGACCACAGGGGGCGAACGGGGAGCTGTTTTTT